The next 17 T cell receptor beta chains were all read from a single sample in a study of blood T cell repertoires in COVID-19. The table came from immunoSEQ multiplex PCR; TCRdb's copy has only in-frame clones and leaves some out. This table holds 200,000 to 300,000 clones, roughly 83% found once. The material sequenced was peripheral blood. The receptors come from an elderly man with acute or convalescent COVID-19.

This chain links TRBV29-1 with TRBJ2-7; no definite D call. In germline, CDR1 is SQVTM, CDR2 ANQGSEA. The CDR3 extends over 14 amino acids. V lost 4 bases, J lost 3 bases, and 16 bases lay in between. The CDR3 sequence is CSVVEQQAIYEQYF. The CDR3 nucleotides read TGCAGCGTTGTAGAACAGCAGGCCATCTACGAGCAGTACTTC.

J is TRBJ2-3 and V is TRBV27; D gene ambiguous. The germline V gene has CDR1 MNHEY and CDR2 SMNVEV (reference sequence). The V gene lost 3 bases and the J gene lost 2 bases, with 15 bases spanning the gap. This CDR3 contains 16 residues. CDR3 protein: CASSFADLRPTDTQYF. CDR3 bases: TGTGCCAGCAGTTTTGCCGACCTCAGGCCCACAGATACGCAGTATTTT.

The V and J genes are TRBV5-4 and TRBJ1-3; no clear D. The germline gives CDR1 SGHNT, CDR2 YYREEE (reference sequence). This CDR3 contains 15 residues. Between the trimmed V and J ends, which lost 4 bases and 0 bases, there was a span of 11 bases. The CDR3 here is CASSRVGGSGNTIYF. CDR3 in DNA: TGTGCCAGCAGCCGGGTAGGAGGCTCTGGAAACACCATATATTTT.

The CDR3 spells CASSLTAGVVYEQYF. The CDR3 DNA is TGTGCCAGCAGCCTCACAGCGGGAGTGGTATACGAGCAGTACTTC. The J gene is TRBJ2-7, the V gene TRBV7-3, with 8 positions matching TRBD2. CDR1 and CDR2 from the germline V gene are SGHTA and FQGTGA. This CDR3 comprises 15 residues. V gave up 5 bases and J gave up 4 bases; unmatched junction bases: 10. The entire variable domain, with the rest obtained from reference TRBV7-3 and TRBJ2-7, is as follows: GAGVSQTPSNKVTEKGKYVELRCDPISGHTALYWYRQSLGQGPEFLIYFQGTGAADDSGLPNDRFFAVRPEGSVSTLKIQRTERGDSAVYLCASSLTAGVVYEQYFGPGTRLTVT.

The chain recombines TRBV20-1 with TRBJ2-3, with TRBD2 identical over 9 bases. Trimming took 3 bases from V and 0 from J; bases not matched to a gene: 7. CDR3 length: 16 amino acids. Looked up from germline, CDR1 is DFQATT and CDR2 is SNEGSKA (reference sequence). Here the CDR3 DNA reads TGCAGTGCTAGTGGGCTAGCGGGGCCAAGCACAGATACGCAGTATTTT. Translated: CSASGLAGPSTDTQYF.

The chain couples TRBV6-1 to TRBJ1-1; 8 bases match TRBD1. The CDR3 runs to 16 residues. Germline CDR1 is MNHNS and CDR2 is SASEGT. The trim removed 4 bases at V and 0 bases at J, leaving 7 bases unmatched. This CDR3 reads CASSVNQGALNTEAFF. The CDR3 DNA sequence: TGTGCCAGCAGTGTGAACCAGGGGGCCCTGAACACTGAAGCTTTCTTT.

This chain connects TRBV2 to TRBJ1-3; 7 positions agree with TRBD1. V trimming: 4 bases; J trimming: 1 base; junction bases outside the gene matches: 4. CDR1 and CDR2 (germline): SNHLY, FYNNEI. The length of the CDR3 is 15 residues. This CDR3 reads CASSAEQGSGNTIYF. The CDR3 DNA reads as TGTGCCAGCAGTGCTGAACAGGGGTCTGGAAACACCATATATTTT. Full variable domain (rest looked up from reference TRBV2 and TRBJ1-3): EPEVTQTPSHQVTQMGQEVILRCVPISNHLYFYWYRQILGQKVEFLVSFYNNEISEKSEIFDDQFSVERPDGSNFTLKIRSTKLEDSAMYFCASSAEQGSGNTIYFGEGSWLTVV.

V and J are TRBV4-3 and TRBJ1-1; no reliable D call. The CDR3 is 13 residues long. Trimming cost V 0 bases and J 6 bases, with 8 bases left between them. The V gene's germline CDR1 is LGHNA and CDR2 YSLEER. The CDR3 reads CASSQDWAAEAFF. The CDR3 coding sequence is TGCGCCAGCAGCCAAGATTGGGCAGCTGAAGCTTTCTTT.

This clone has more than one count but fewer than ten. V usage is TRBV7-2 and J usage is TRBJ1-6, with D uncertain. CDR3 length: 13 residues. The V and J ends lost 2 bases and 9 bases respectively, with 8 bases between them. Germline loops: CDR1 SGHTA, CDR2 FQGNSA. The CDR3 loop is CASSLYGSSPLHF. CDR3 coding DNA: TGTGCCAGCAGCTTATACGGGAGTTCACCCCTCCACTTT.

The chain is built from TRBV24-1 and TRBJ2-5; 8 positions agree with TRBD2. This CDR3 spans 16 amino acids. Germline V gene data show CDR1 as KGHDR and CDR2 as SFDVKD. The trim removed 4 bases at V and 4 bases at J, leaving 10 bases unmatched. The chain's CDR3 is CATSDPRGGQRETQYF. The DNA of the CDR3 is TGTGCCACCAGTGACCCCCGCGGGGGGCAACGAGAGACCCAGTACTTC.

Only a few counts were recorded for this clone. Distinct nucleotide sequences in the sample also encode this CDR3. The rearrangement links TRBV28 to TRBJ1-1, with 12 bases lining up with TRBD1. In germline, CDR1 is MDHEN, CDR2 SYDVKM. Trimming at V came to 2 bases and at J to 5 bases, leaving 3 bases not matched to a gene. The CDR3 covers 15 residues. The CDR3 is CASSLPGQGATEAFF. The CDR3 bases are TGTGCCAGCAGTTTACCGGGACAGGGGGCGACTGAAGCTTTCTTT. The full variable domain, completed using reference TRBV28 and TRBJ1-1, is DVKVTQSSRYLVKRTGEKVFLECVQDMDHENMFWYRQDPGLGLRLIYFSYDVKMKEKGDIPEGYSVSREKKERFSLILESASTNQTSMYLCASSLPGQGATEAFFGQGTRLTVV.

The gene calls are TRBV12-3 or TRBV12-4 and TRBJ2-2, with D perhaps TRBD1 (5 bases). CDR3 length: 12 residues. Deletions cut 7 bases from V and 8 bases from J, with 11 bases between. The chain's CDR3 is CASNAGIGELFF. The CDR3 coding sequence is TGTGCCAGCAACGCAGGGATAGGGGAGCTGTTTTTT.

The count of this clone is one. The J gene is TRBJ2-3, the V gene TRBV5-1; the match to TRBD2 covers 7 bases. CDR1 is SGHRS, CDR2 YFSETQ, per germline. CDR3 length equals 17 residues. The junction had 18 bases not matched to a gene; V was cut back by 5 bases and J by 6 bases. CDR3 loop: CASRRGGSAGPADTQYF. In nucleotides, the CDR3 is TGCGCCAGCAGACGAGGTGGATCAGCGGGGCCGGCGGATACGCAGTATTTT.

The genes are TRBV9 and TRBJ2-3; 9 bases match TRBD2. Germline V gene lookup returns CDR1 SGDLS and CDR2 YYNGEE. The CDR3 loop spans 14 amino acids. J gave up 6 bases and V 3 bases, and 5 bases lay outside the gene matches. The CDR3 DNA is TGTGCCAGCAGCGAAGCGGGAGGTTCGGATACGCAGTATTTT. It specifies CASSEAGGSDTQYF.

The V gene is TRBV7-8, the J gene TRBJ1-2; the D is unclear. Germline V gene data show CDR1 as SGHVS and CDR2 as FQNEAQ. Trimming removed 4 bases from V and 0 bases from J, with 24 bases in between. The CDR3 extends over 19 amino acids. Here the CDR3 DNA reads TGTGCCAGCAGCTCCGCCATGGGCCGAAAATCTCCTACTAACTATGGCTACACCTTC. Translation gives CASSSAMGRKSPTNYGYTF.

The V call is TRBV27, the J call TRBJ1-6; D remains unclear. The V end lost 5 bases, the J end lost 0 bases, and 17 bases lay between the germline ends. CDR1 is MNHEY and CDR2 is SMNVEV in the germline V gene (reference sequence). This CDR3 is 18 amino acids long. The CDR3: CASSLHHRRSSYNSPLHF. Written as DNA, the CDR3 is TGTGCCAGCAGTCTTCATCACCGGAGAAGCTCCTATAATTCACCCCTCCACTTT.

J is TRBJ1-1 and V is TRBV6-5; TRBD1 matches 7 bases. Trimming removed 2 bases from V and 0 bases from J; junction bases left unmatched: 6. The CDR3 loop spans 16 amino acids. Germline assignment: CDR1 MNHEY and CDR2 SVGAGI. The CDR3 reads CASSYPKGQLNTEAFF. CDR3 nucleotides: TGTGCCAGCAGTTACCCAAAGGGACAGTTGAACACTGAAGCTTTCTTT.